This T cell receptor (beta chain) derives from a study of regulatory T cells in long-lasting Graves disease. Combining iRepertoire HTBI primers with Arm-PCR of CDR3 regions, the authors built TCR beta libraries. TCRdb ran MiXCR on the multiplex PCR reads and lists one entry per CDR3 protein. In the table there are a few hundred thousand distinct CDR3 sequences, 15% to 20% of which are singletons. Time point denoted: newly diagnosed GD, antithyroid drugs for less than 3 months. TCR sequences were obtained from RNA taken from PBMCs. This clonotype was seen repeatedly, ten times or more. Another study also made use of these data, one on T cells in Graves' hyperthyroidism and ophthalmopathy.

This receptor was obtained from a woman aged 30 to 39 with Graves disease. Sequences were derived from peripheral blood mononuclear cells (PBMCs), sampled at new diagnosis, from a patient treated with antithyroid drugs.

This CDR3 is CASSPISSYEQYF. DNA of the CDR3: TGTGCCAGCAGCCCGATTAGCTCCTACGAGCAGTACTTC. The rearrangement links TRBV11-2 to TRBJ2-7; D not certain. CDR1 and CDR2 (germline): SGHAT, FQNNGV. Trimming left V 5 bases short and J 0 bases short, with 8 bases between. This CDR3 is 13 amino acids long.